This T cell receptor (beta chain) was identified in a study of beta chain features in type 1 diabetes. TCRB transcripts that were expressed got sequenced, as all of the isolated RNA had been reverse transcribed. The table came from immunoSEQ multiplex PCR; TCRdb's copy has only in-frame clones and leaves some out. Seen here are 200,000 to 250,000 clones, under 70% observed once, and the top ten hold approximately 0.053%. Via the markers CD45RO/CCR7/CD25/CD127/CD95/CD27, stem cell-like memory, regulatory, central memory and naive CD4+ cells were sorted. J gave up 2 bases and V 6 bases, and 6 bases lay outside the gene matches. The germline CDR1 and CDR2 sequences are SQVTM and ANQGSEA. The CDR3 is 13 amino acids.

The V gene is TRBV29-1, the J gene TRBJ1-1; 7 bases align to TRBD1. The sequence derives from a man under 40 in good health. Sequencing was carried out using naive CD4+ T cells from blood. CDR3 region: CSVIQGRNTEAFF. The CDR3 coding sequence is TGCAGCGTCATACAGGGGCGCAACACTGAAGCTTTCTTT.